This T cell receptor (beta chain) was sequenced for a study of blood T cells in healthy people across ages (dated by TCRdb to 2013 to 2016). For the wider study: Template switching captured roughly one uniquely barcoded TCR beta cDNA molecule per two T cells in model experiments. To track age-related changes in TCR beta repertoire diversity, the study relied on deep sequencing normalized with unique cDNA molecular identifiers. The donors were split into four age groups: young (average roughly 15 years), middle-aged (roughly 39), aged (over 55) and long-lived (roughly 77). To avoid experimental bias, donors of different ages were distributed randomly across sequencing lanes. For two donors (one aged 18 to 29 and one aged 80 or older), the study analyzed two additional independent replicas of 1 million unique cDNA reads from the same blood draw.

As regards this clonotype: The target of this receptor is not known. No qualities accompany the bases; no much larger clone lies one base away.

Systemically healthy Caucasian individuals from Russia, 39 in total and aged about 6 to 100 years, were included as donors. About 9.1 milliliters of peripheral blood were collected from each donor into EDTA-treated Vacutainer tubes. Ficoll-Paque density-gradient centrifugation was used to isolate PBMCs, with at least 6.5 million per sample. Total RNA, at least 6 micrograms per sample, was extracted from PBMCs with Trizol reagent. Naive CD45RAhigh/CD27high T cell percentages were measured by flow cytometry on a PBMC aliquot from every donor. V has 5 bases trimmed and J has 1 base trimmed; junction bases matching no gene number 4. CDR1 MNHNY and CDR2 SVGAGI are derived from the germline V gene (reference sequence). Including cysteine and phenylalanine, the CDR3 has 15 amino acids. Of the read, only the CDR3 DNA is kept; its 45 bases are in frame from base 1. Library creation used 5' RACE. Sequencing relied on an Illumina HiSeq 2500. A second roughly 6 to 11 cycle PCR used a sample-barcoded 5' primer and a J-beta primer mix. A template-switch 5' adaptor carrying 12 random nucleotides introduced a unique molecular identifier onto each TCR beta cDNA molecule. Each sample yielded at least 2.5 million CDR3-containing paired-end reads. First-strand cDNA was synthesized from all RNA with the Mint cDNA synthesis kit, primed by a TRBC-specific oligonucleotide. Following uracil-DNA glycosylase treatment, a first 18-cycle PCR with universal primers M1SS and BC2_uni_R was performed on all cDNA. The study's own analysis went as follows. For normalization, 1 million high-quality reads, each with a distinct molecular identifier, were randomly selected from each sample. Instead of being binned into consensus sequences, reads with shared molecular identifiers were discarded. MiTCR, set to a Q25 quality threshold and the strictest error-elimination algorithm, was used for CDR3 identification, clonotype clustering and error correction. A nonparametric unseen species model with Euler transformation was used to estimate a lower bound on total TCR beta diversity. TCRdb applied fastp at Q25 and MiXCR to the public reads, then kept only in-frame beta chains. Identical CDR3 protein sequences are pooled into one entry, listed with their most common genes and DNA. The V and J calls and clone size come from TCRdb's table, not from the authors' own analysis. The sample table holds 700,000 to 950,000 distinct CDR3 sequences, of which over 45% were seen once. In total, the top ten clones hold about 20% of the sample.

What the work shows at the level of the full study, not this receptor alone: The long-lived group showed more naive CD4+ T cells, fewer expanded clones and increased TCR diversity than the aged group, suggesting age selection. Estimates of total diversity based on one million sequenced T cells were regarded as lower bounds and as underestimates. Observed TCR beta diversity correlated strongly with the percentage of naive T cells measured by flow cytometry. Since profiling was done on bulk unsorted PBMCs, naive and antigen-experienced compartments could not be conclusively compared. Because donor CMV infection status was unknown, age-related changes in expanded clonotypes were potentially confounded. As age increased, observed TCR beta diversity per million T cells dropped in a roughly linear way, and a significant reduction was already evident by age about 36.

This receptor was obtained from a man aged 30-40 years in good health. The material sequenced was blood. Recombination connected TRBV6-6 to TRBJ2-3, with TRBD2 matching 9 junction bases. The CDR3 region reads CASSRSGRGTDTQYF. The DNA reads TGTGCCAGCAGTCGTAGCGGGAGAGGCACAGATACGCAGTATTTT.